The entry below describes one T cell receptor beta chain. Its antigen remains unknown. The data were taken from a study of cytomegalovirus exposure and HLA in healthy donors. Study-wide findings and caveats: Reports indicated that the classifier achieved high specificity and sensitivity in diagnosing cytomegalovirus status. In a later analysis, productive TCRs from donors in an Asian-associated ancestry cluster reportedly carried fewer N-insertions than the cohort mean. Accurate HLA-A and HLA-B prediction from TCR beta sequences was reported for most subjects.

The primer mix had 60 Vbeta and 13 Jbeta primers. Clones were sequenced by immunoSEQ multiplex PCR, and TCRdb holds only the in-frame ones, with some missing. In the table there are 150,000 to 250,000 clones, 79% of which are singletons. Germline lookup yields CDR1 MNHNS and CDR2 SASEGT. The CDR3 is 15 residues long. Trimming cost V 1 base and J 2 bases, with 11 bases left between them. The sample taken for sequencing was PBMCs. The receptor was isolated from a girl aged 5 to 17 in good health and CMV-seropositive. V is TRBV6-1 and J is TRBJ1-2; TRBD1 might be the D (5 bases). CDR3 bases: TGTGCCAGCAGTGAAGGGGGGGGTACGAACTATGGCTACACCTTC. It is translated as CASSEGGGTNYGYTF.